This TCR beta chain was documented in a study of cytomegalovirus exposure and HLA in healthy donors. Notes on the study in general: TCR beta chains numbering under 200 were designated cytomegalovirus-associated.

On this clone itself: Its target is not known.

Primers included in the PCR were 60 Vbeta and 13 Jbeta primers. Assay used: immunoSEQ multiplex PCR; TCRdb lists only in-frame clones, some missing. This sample's table reports roughly 200,000 clones. The CDR3 has 14 amino acids. J lost 2 bases, V lost 4 bases, and 2 bases had no gene match. The germline V gene encodes CDR1 SNHLY and CDR2 FYNNEI. Sequencing was performed on PBMCs. The clonotype was recovered from a girl aged 2-10 years in good health and CMV-seropositive. This chain connects TRBV2 to TRBJ2-3; 8 nucleotides line up with TRBD1. Written as DNA, the CDR3 is TGTGCCAGCAGTGTACAGGGGGACACAGATACGCAGTATTTT. Translation: CASSVQGDTDTQYF.